What follows is one TCR beta chain and its context. Its antigen is unknown. No base quality information exists; no much larger clone differs at one position. TCRbeta CDR3 regions were amplified from genomic DNA by means of the immunoSEQ Assay, a bias-controlled multiplex PCR. As for the original processing: Nucleated cell counts per sample were estimated from amplification of reference gene primers within the assay. Sequence reads were collapsed and filtered to measure the absolute abundance of every unique TCRbeta CDR3 rearrangement. For each sample, productive Simpson clonality was calculated as the square root of Simpson's diversity index over productive rearrangements. TCRdb holds this immuneACCESS table with in-frame rearrangements only. Some clones are missing; in checked studies, unresolved V genes explain under half, and the rest has no known cause. V and J calls plus clone size are reproduced from that table; the DNA served to infer D and trimming. The sample profile shows a few hundred thousand clones; more than 80% of them were found once. Of the sample, about 3% falls within the top ten clones.

The sample comes from a study of blood T cell repertoires in COVID-19 (dated by TCRdb to 2018 to 2021). Looking at the study overall: Samples from collaborators originated in the United States, Italy and Spain and spanned both the acute and convalescent phases of COVID-19. The material from the prospective study consisted of cDNA or gDNA derived from T cells, B-cell-depleted T cells, or PBMCs. The dataset comprised deeply sampled blood TCRbeta repertoires from subjects exposed to, actively infected with, or recovered from COVID-19. The repertoires were released in a freely available public database intended as a resource for research on the immune response to SARS-CoV-2. Samples were obtained from the ongoing ImmuneRACE study (first 160 participants) and from 1,254 subjects provided by 6 global collaborators. Sample metadata almost always included a de-identified subject ID, COVID-19 status, age in years and sex. Where HLA class I and class II types were available, the types were taken from metadata supplied by the sample provider, not from assay-based typing. The paper's findings and limits, for the study overall: Clinical and demographic metadata were provided uncurated, with the amount varying by source and participant.

In Seattle, one collaborating source enrolled patients while the infection was active and tracked those patients longitudinally over the course of disease. Each collaborating institution followed its own protocols to collect whole blood in K2EDTA tubes. For TCRbeta analysis, collaborators shipped samples in one of three forms: frozen whole blood, isolated PBMCs, or DNA extracted from either of those sample types. Trimming removed 7 bases from V and 0 bases from J; the gene matches leave 8 bases unexplained. In the germline V gene (reference sequence), CDR1 corresponds to MNHEY and CDR2 to SMNVEV. The CDR3 starts with the cysteine, ends with the phenylalanine, and has 16 residues. The read is trimmed to its CDR3 DNA, 48 bases read in frame from base 1.

Sample: peripheral blood. Rearrangement joined TRBV27 to TRBJ2-3; 9 central bases correspond to TRBD2. The receptor was isolated from a woman between 25 and 40 years old with COVID-19, enrolled during active disease. CDR3 region: CASNTQRGASTDTQYF. The DNA is TGTGCCAGCAACACCCAGCGGGGGGCTAGCACAGATACGCAGTATTTT.